These T cell receptor beta chains were read from a single sample in a study of identical twins. TCRdb analysed the 5' RACE reads with MiXCR anew, one entry per CDR3 protein. The sample yields more than 600,000 distinct CDR3 sequences, around a sixth seen once. The sample was also reused in another study, on T cells expressing NK-cell markers.

The sequencing input was PBMCs. The receptors were sampled from a woman younger than 35 in good health. The CDR3 runs from the conserved cysteine through the conserved F or W. A D gene is named only where the DNA matches it firmly. Not every row has a clone size; where given, it reads once, few, many or a size class.

D: .
size: .
J: TRBJ1-3
V: TRBV27
CDR3: CASSLLAGSGNTIYF
DNA: TGTGCCAGCAGTTTATTGGCAGGATCTGGAAACACCATATATTTT

D: TRBD2
size: many
J: TRBJ2-7
V: TRBV20-1
CDR3: CSASPGGYEQYF
DNA: TGCAGTGCTAGCCCGGGGGGGTACGAGCAGTACTTC

D: .
size: few
J: TRBJ2-7
V: TRBV6-1
CDR3: CASSETYRTLGYEQYF
DNA: TGTGCCAGCAGTGAAACCTACCGAACCTTGGGCTACGAGCAGTACTTC

D: TRBD1
size: few
J: TRBJ1-1
V: TRBV10-3
CDR3: CAITDRGRGTEAFF
DNA: TGTGCCATCACCGACAGGGGCAGGGGCACTGAAGCTTTCTTT

D: .
size: .
J: TRBJ1-4
V: TRBV7-9
CDR3: CASSQDGLTLFF
DNA: TGTGCCAGCAGTCAGGACGGTCTTACGTTGTTTTTT

D: .
size: few
J: TRBJ2-3
V: TRBV7-7
CDR3: CASSSSGTTDTQYF
DNA: TGTGCCAGCAGCTCCTCAGGGACCACAGATACGCAGTATTTT

D: TRBD1
size: .
J: TRBJ1-3
V: TRBV12-3/TRBV12-4
CDR3: CASSFRQGVNTIYF
DNA: TGTGCCAGCAGTTTTAGACAGGGGGTGAACACCATATATTTT

D: TRBD2
size: .
J: TRBJ2-5
V: TRBV7-6
CDR3: CASSLQAGGEGTQYF
DNA: TGTGCCAGCAGCTTACAAGCGGGGGGGGAAGGGACCCAGTACTTC

D: .
size: .
J: TRBJ1-1
V: TRBV7-2
CDR3: CASSQALSSSAAFF
DNA: TGTGCCAGCAGCCAAGCCTTGTCGTCCTCGGCGGCTTTCTTT

D: .
size: few
J: TRBJ1-2
V: TRBV12-3/TRBV12-4
CDR3: CASSPTFYGYTF
DNA: TGTGCCAGCAGTCCCACATTCTATGGCTACACCTTC

D: TRBD2
size: few
J: TRBJ2-5
V: TRBV5-1
CDR3: CASSFSGRSQETQYF
DNA: TGCGCCAGCAGCTTTAGCGGGAGATCACAAGAGACCCAGTACTTC

D: TRBD1
size: few
J: TRBJ1-2
V: TRBV30
CDR3: CAWSPWTGKEYGYTF
DNA: TGTGCCTGGAGTCCCTGGACAGGGAAGGAGTATGGCTACACCTTC

D: TRBD2
size: few
J: TRBJ2-1
V: TRBV30
CDR3: CAWSFSSGRREQFF
DNA: TGTGCCTGGAGTTTTTCTAGCGGGAGACGAGAGCAGTTCTTC

D: .
size: .
J: TRBJ2-3
V: TRBV20-1
CDR3: CCARDPGASRGSDTQYF
DNA: TGCTGTGCTAGAGACCCCGGGGCTAGTAGAGGGTCGGATACGCAGTATTTT

D: .
size: few
J: TRBJ1-1
V: TRBV20-1
CDR3: CSASGGPNTEAFF
DNA: TGCAGTGCTAGTGGGGGCCCCAACACTGAAGCTTTCTTT

D: .
size: few
J: TRBJ2-3
V: TRBV21-1
CDR3: CASSKVESGRAADTQYF
DNA: TGTGCCAGCAGCAAAGTGGAGAGCGGGAGAGCGGCAGATACGCAGTATTTT

D: .
size: many
J: TRBJ1-2
V: TRBV7-2
CDR3: CASTQGGGYTF
DNA: TGTGCCAGCACCCAGGGCGGCGGCTACACCTTC

D: .
size: .
J: TRBJ2-3
V: TRBV29-1
CDR3: CSVGRTGSTDTQYF
DNA: TGCAGCGTGGGCAGGACGGGAAGCACAGATACGCAGTATTTT

D: .
size: .
J: TRBJ2-3
V: TRBV20-1
CDR3: CSGVEMETDTQYF
DNA: TGCAGTGGGGTAGAGATGGAAACAGATACGCAGTATTTT

D: .
size: .
J: TRBJ1-1
V: TRBV5-1
CDR3: CASKEPMNTEAFF
DNA: TGCGCCAGCAAGGAACCTATGAACACTGAAGCTTTCTTT

D: .
size: few
J: TRBJ2-2
V: TRBV7-6
CDR3: CASSLNQVNTGELFF
DNA: TGTGCCAGCAGCTTAAATCAGGTTAACACCGGGGAGCTGTTTTTT

D: .
size: .
J: TRBJ2-1
V: TRBV14
CDR3: CASSRDGGSSYNEQFF
DNA: TGTGCCAGCAGCCGCGACGGAGGGAGCTCCTACAATGAGCAGTTCTTC

D: .
size: few
J: TRBJ2-2
V: TRBV7-9
CDR3: CASSLTGWAGELFF
DNA: TGTGCCAGCAGCTTGACGGGATGGGCCGGGGAGCTGTTTTTT

D: .
size: few
J: TRBJ1-4
V: TRBV5-1
CDR3: CASRREDNEKLFF
DNA: TGCGCCAGCAGGAGGGAAGACAATGAAAAACTGTTTTTT

D: TRBD2
size: once
J: TRBJ2-3
V: TRBV4-3
CDR3: CASSQGASGWTDTQYF
DNA: TGCGCCAGCAGCCAAGGGGCTAGCGGGTGGACAGATACGCAGTATTTT

D: TRBD1
size: .
J: TRBJ1-6
V: TRBV9
CDR3: CASSAYAGGGSPLHF
DNA: TGTGCCAGCAGCGCTTATGCAGGGGGCGGTTCACCCCTCCACTTT

D: .
size: .
J: TRBJ1-5
V: TRBV20-1
CDR3: CSAAQGLGNQPQHF
DNA: TGCAGTGCTGCACAGGGCTTAGGCAATCAGCCCCAGCATTTT

D: .
size: .
J: TRBJ2-2
V: TRBV5-1
CDR3: CASSLKSNTGELFF
DNA: TGCGCCAGCAGCTTAAAATCGAACACCGGGGAGCTGTTTTTT

D: .
size: .
J: TRBJ2-7
V: TRBV12-3/TRBV12-4
CDR3: CASSLDTGHPKNYEQYF
DNA: TGTGCCAGCAGTTTAGATACAGGACACCCCAAGAATTACGAGCAGTACTTC

D: .
size: few
J: TRBJ1-1
V: TRBV6-5
CDR3: CASSYSAQQTLNTEAFF
DNA: TGTGCCAGCAGTTACTCGGCGCAACAGACCCTGAACACTGAAGCTTTCTTT

D: TRBD1
size: .
J: TRBJ2-2
V: TRBV11-2
CDR3: CASSQGQGWTGELFF
DNA: TGTGCCAGCAGCCAAGGACAGGGTTGGACCGGGGAGCTGTTTTTT

D: .
size: many
J: TRBJ2-1
V: TRBV5-1
CDR3: CASSLDGNEQFF
DNA: TGTGCCAGCAGTTTAGACGGTAATGAGCAGTTCTTC

D: .
size: .
J: TRBJ2-5
V: TRBV3-1
CDR3: CASSPLAFLETQYF
DNA: TGTGCCAGCAGCCCCCTAGCGTTTCTAGAGACCCAGTACTTC

D: .
size: few
J: TRBJ1-1
V: TRBV7-2
CDR3: CASSLKARHTEAFF
DNA: TGTGCCAGCAGCTTGAAGGCTCGGCACACTGAAGCTTTCTTT

D: .
size: few
J: TRBJ1-5
V: TRBV25-1
CDR3: CASSDTPWSNQPQHF
DNA: TGTGCCAGCAGTGACACCCCTTGGAGCAATCAGCCCCAGCATTTT

D: .
size: .
J: TRBJ2-5
V: TRBV5-1
CDR3: CASSGPSSKETQYF
DNA: TGCGCCAGCAGCGGCCCTAGCAGTAAAGAGACCCAGTACTTC

D: .
size: few
J: TRBJ2-7
V: TRBV7-6
CDR3: CASSLDSEGREQYF
DNA: TGTGCCAGCAGCTTAGATTCTGAAGGGCGCGAGCAGTACTTC

D: .
size: many
J: TRBJ2-7
V: TRBV12-3/TRBV12-4
CDR3: CASSFRPGVDEQYF
DNA: TGTGCCAGCAGTTTCCGGCCCGGAGTTGACGAGCAGTACTTC

D: .
size: few
J: TRBJ2-7
V: TRBV20-1
CDR3: CSAYRDSSSYEQYF
DNA: TGCAGTGCTTACAGGGATTCTAGCTCCTACGAGCAGTACTTC

D: TRBD1
size: .
J: TRBJ1-5
V: TRBV6-1
CDR3: CASSRDRVLGQPQHF
DNA: TGTGCCAGCAGCCGAGACAGGGTTCTGGGGCAGCCCCAGCATTTT

D: TRBD2
size: .
J: TRBJ2-7
V: TRBV18
CDR3: CASSPGPGLAGGVEQYF
DNA: TGTGCCAGCTCACCAGGTCCTGGACTAGCGGGAGGGGTCGAGCAGTACTTC

D: TRBD2
size: .
J: TRBJ2-7
V: TRBV6-1
CDR3: CASNKALAGTYEQYF
DNA: TGTGCCAGCAACAAGGCCCTAGCGGGGACCTACGAGCAGTACTTC

D: TRBD2
size: .
J: TRBJ2-1
V: TRBV12-3/TRBV12-4
CDR3: CASRSSGRAHEQFF
DNA: TGTGCCAGCAGGTCTAGCGGGAGGGCCCATGAGCAGTTCTTC

D: TRBD2
size: few
J: TRBJ2-1
V: TRBV29-1
CDR3: CSVELGIAGAYNEQFF
DNA: TGCAGCGTTGAGTTGGGAATAGCGGGGGCCTATAATGAGCAGTTCTTC

D: .
size: .
J: TRBJ2-3
V: TRBV7-3
CDR3: CASSDGVASTDTQYF
DNA: TGTGCCAGCAGCGACGGGGTGGCTAGCACAGATACGCAGTATTTT

D: .
size: .
J: TRBJ1-1
V: TRBV6-2/TRBV6-3
CDR3: CASSRLGRYEAFF
DNA: TGTGCCAGCAGCCGACTCGGACGGTATGAAGCTTTCTTT

D: .
size: many
J: TRBJ1-1
V: TRBV11-3
CDR3: CASSFQGTEAFF
DNA: TGTGCCAGCAGCTTCCAGGGGACTGAAGCTTTCTTT

D: .
size: once
J: TRBJ2-1
V: TRBV27
CDR3: CASSHRAREYNEQFF
DNA: TGTGCCAGCAGCCACCGGGCCCGAGAATACAATGAGCAGTTCTTC

D: .
size: few
J: TRBJ2-3
V: TRBV20-1
CDR3: CSAHAGRNTQYF
DNA: TGCAGTGCCCACGCGGGGAGAAATACGCAGTATTTT

D: .
size: .
J: TRBJ1-1
V: TRBV12-3/TRBV12-4
CDR3: CASTLGSTGGWAEAFF
DNA: TGTGCCAGCACTCTTGGGTCCACCGGGGGATGGGCTGAAGCTTTCTTT

D: .
size: .
J: TRBJ2-7
V: TRBV10-3
CDR3: CAISVTSRSYEQYF
DNA: TGTGCCATCAGTGTAACTAGCCGCAGCTACGAGCAGTACTTC

D: TRBD2
size: .
J: TRBJ2-7
V: TRBV6-1
CDR3: CASRPKRLAGGLYEQYF
DNA: TGTGCCAGCAGACCGAAGAGGCTAGCGGGGGGGCTCTACGAGCAGTACTTC

D: .
size: .
J: TRBJ2-1
V: TRBV9
CDR3: CASSVGSRVISEQFF
DNA: TGTGCCAGCAGCGTAGGGTCCAGGGTAATAAGTGAGCAGTTCTTC

D: .
size: few
J: TRBJ1-1
V: TRBV12-3/TRBV12-4
CDR3: CASSEGGAEAFF
DNA: TGTGCCAGCAGCGAAGGGGGTGCTGAAGCTTTCTTT

D: TRBD2
size: .
J: TRBJ2-2
V: TRBV7-9
CDR3: CASSFTSARLTGELFF
DNA: TGTGCCAGCAGCTTCACTAGCGCCCGCTTAACCGGGGAGCTGTTTTTT

D: TRBD2
size: few
J: TRBJ2-1
V: TRBV12-3/TRBV12-4
CDR3: CASRAGTSGGTEQFF
DNA: TGTGCCAGCAGGGCGGGGACTAGCGGGGGGACTGAGCAGTTCTTC

D: .
size: .
J: TRBJ2-7
V: TRBV6-2/TRBV6-3
CDR3: CASSYFRSYEQYF
DNA: TGTGCCAGCAGTTACTTTCGGTCCTACGAGCAGTACTTC